The clone carrying this TCR beta chain was counted a single time. The target antigen is unknown. The data stem from a study of siplizumab effects on memory and regulatory T cells. There are 19 residues in the CDR3. Germline V gives CDR1 MGHRA, CDR2 YSYEKL. V lost 3 bases and J 0 bases, leaving 23 bases between the germline ends. Findings of the study overall: The authors did not confirm suppressive function in proliferating Tregs from siplizumab cultures. Naive T cells appeared more diverse than memory cells and seemed to be major alloresponse contributors. Siplizumab conditions gave an average of approximately 70% Treg-derived mappable alloreactive CD4+ clones, versus 26.9% for controls.

Sequencing of each sample assayed roughly 9.1 x 10^4 TCR templates. Some clones are missing from TCRdb's copy, which holds only in-frame ones; the method was immunoSEQ multiplex PCR. Found here are about 91,000 clones, 90% to 95% of them singletons; the top ten hold under 8.5%. The chain has TRBV4-1 and TRBJ1-2, with D possibly TRBD1 on 5 matching bases. Sequenced material: CD8+ T cells sorted from blood. This sequence was found in a human donor in good health. CDR3 residues: CASSQEPNVGTLANYGYTF. The CDR3 coding sequence is TGCGCCAGCAGCCAGGAACCTAACGTAGGGACGCTCGCTAACTATGGCTACACCTTC.